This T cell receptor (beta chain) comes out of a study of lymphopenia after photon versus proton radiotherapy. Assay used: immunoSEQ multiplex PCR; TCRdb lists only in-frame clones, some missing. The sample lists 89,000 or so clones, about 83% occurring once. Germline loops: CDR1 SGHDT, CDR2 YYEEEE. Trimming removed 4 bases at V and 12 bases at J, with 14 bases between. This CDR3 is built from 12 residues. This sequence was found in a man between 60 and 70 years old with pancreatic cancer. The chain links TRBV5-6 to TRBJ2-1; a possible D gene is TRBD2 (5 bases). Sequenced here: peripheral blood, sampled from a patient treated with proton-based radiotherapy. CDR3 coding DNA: TGTGCCAGCAGCAACCAGCAAAGCGGGCAGTTCTTC. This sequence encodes CASSNQQSGQFF.